The rows below give T cell receptor beta chains drawn from one sample of a study of vaccination and CD4 T cells after COVID-19. TCRdb recomputed calls from the PCR reads with MiXCR, one row per CDR3 protein. The data hold approximately 40,000 distinct CDR3 sequences, with 35% to 40% observed a single time. The sample here was CD4+ T cells from blood, taken about 7 months after SARS-CoV-2 vaccination. The receptors here all came from a human donor who had recovered from COVID-19. CDR3s include the opening cysteine and the closing phenylalanine or tryptophan. D genes are given only for firm matches. Not all rows give a size; the values are once, few, many and, for expanded clones, a class.

TRBV7-2	NA	13	TRBJ1-5	few	CASTTFGDQPQHF	TGTGCCAGCACGACCTTTGGGGACCAGCCCCAGCATTTT
TRBV7-9	TRBD2	14	TRBJ2-3	NA	CASSERGGTDTQYF	TGTGCCAGCAGCGAACGGGGGGGCACAGATACGCAGTATTTT
TRBV2	NA	15	TRBJ1-5	NA	CASSGQVNSNQPQHF	TGTGCCAGCAGTGGACAGGTTAATAGCAATCAGCCCCAGCATTTT
TRBV4-1	NA	16	TRBJ1-5	few	CASSQVGGAGNQPQHF	TGCGCCAGCAGCCAAGTGGGGGGGGCTGGCAATCAGCCCCAGCATTTT
TRBV6-5	NA	14	TRBJ2-7	few	CASSYTRVTYEQYF	TGTGCCAGCAGTTACACCAGGGTTACCTACGAGCAGTACTTC
TRBV28	TRBD2	15	TRBJ2-1	NA	CASSRLAGDDNEQFF	TGTGCCAGCAGCAGACTAGCGGGAGATGACAATGAGCAGTTCTTC
TRBV20-1	NA	12	TRBJ1-1	medium-sized	CSAKVGDTEAFF	TGCAGTGCTAAGGTCGGCGACACTGAAGCTTTCTTT
TRBV7-9	TRBD2	18	TRBJ2-5	NA	CASSLEMTSGREGETQYF	TGTGCCAGCAGCTTAGAGATGACTAGCGGGAGAGAGGGAGAGACCCAGTACTTC
TRBV7-9	NA	15	TRBJ2-5	NA	CASSSSTGSMETQYF	TGTGCCAGCAGCTCCTCGACAGGCTCTATGGAGACCCAGTACTTC
TRBV6-5	NA	15	TRBJ2-3	NA	CASSYGQINTDTQYF	TGTGCCAGCAGTTACGGGCAGATTAACACAGATACGCAGTATTTT
TRBV7-2	TRBD1	15	TRBJ1-3	few	CASSTDRGSGNTIYF	TGTGCCAGCAGCACGGACAGGGGGTCTGGAAACACCATATATTTT